The present T cell receptor (beta chain) was sequenced within a study of blood T cell repertoires in COVID-19. Libraries were prepared by immunoSEQ multiplex PCR; TCRdb keeps only in-frame clonotypes and omits some of them. This table holds around 210,000 clones, about 82% found once. This CDR3 contains 12 residues. Trimming removed 0 bases at V and 10 bases at J, with 4 bases between. Per the germline V gene, CDR1 is MNHNS and CDR2 is SASEGT. The source material was peripheral blood. The chain uses TRBV6-1 and TRBJ1-6, with no clear D. This sequence was found in a man in his sixties with COVID-19, enrolled during active disease. CDR3 sequence: CASSEARSPLHF. The CDR3 DNA reads as TGTGCCAGCAGTGAAGCGAGGTCACCCCTCCACTTT.